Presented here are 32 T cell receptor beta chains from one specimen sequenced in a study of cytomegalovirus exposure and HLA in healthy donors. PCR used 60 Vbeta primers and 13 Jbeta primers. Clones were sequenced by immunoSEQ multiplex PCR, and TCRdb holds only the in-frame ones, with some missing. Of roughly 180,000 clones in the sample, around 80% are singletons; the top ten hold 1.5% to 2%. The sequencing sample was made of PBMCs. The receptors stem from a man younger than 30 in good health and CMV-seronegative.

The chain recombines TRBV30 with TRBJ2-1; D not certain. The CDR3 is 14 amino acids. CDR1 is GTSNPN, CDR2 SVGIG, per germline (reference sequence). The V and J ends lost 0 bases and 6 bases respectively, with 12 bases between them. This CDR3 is CAWSVSASSNEQFF. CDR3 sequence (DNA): TGTGCCTGGAGTGTAAGCGCCAGTTCCAATGAGCAGTTCTTC.

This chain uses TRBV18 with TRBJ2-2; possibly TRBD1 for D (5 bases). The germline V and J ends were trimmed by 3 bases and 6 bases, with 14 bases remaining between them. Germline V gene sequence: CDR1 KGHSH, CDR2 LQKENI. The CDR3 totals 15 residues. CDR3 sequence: CASSPVPGKAGELFF. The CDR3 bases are TGTGCCAGCTCACCTGTCCCAGGGAAGGCCGGGGAGCTGTTTTTT.

CDR3 residues: CASRSAANTGELFF. The CDR3 DNA sequence: TGTGCCAGCAGATCGGCGGCGAACACCGGGGAGCTGTTTTTT. V usage is TRBV9 and J usage is TRBJ2-2; D remains unclear. V was shortened by 5 bases and J by 0 bases, with 8 bases between the two germline ends. CDR1 and CDR2 from the germline V gene are SGDLS and YYNGEE. This CDR3 region has 14 residues. Using reference TRBV9 and TRBJ2-2 for the parts outside the CDR3, the full variable domain is DSGVTQTPKHLITATGQRVTLRCSPRSGDLSVYWYQQSLDQGLQFLIQYYNGEERAKGNILERFSAQQFPDLHSELNLSSLELGDSALYFCASRSAANTGELFFGEGSRLTVL.

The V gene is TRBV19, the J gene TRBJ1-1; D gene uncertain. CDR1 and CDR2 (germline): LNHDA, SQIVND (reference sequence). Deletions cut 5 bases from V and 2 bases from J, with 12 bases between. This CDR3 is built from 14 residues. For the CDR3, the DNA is TGTGCCAGTAGTTCCCTCGGAGAAAACACTGAAGCTTTCTTT. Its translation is CASSSLGENTEAFF.

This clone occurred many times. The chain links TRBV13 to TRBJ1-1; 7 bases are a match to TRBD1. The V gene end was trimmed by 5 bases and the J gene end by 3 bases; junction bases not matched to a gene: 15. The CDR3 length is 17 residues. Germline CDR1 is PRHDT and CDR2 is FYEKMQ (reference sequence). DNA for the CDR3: TGTGCCAGCAGCCCCCCCTGGGACAGCCTCGGTTACACTGAAGCTTTCTTT. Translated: CASSPPWDSLGYTEAFF. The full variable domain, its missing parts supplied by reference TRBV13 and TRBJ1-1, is AAGVIQSPRHLIKEKRETATLKCYPIPRHDTVYWYQQGPGQDPQFLISFYEKMQSDKGSIPDRFSAQQFSDYHSELNMSSLELGDSALYFCASSPPWDSLGYTEAFFGQGTRLTVV.

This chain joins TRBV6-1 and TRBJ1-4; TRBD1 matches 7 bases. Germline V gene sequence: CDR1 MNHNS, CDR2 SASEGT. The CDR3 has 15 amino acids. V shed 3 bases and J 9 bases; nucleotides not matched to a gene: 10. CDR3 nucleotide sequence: TGTGCCAGCAGTGAGACCGGGACAGTCGGGAAAAAACTGTTTTTT. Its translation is CASSETGTVGKKLFF.

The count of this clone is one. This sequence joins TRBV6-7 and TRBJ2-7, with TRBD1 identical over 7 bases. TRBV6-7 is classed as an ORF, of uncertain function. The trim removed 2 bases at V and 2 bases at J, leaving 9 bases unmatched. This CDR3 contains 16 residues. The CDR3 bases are TGTGCCAGCAGTTACGAAGACCGACAGGGAACCTACGAGCAGTACTTC. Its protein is CASSYEDRQGTYEQYF.

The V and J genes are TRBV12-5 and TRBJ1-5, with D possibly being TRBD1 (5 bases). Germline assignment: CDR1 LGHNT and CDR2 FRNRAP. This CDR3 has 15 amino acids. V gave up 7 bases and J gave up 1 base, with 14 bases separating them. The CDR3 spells CASARSGGSNQPQHF. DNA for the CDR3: TGTGCTAGTGCGAGGTCGGGGGGAAGCAATCAGCCCCAGCATTTT.

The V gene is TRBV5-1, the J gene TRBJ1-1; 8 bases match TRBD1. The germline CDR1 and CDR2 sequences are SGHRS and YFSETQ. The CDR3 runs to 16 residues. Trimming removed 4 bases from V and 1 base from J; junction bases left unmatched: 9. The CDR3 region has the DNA TGCGCCAGCAGCCCAAAGACAGGGGTGAGGAACACTGAAGCTTTCTTT. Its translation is CASSPKTGVRNTEAFF.

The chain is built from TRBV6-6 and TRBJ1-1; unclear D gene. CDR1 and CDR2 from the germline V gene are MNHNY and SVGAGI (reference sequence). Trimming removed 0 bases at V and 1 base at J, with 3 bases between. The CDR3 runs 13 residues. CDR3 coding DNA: TGTGCCAGCAGTTACTCCTGGAACACTGAAGCTTTCTTT. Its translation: CASSYSWNTEAFF.

As DNA, the CDR3 is TGTGCCAGCAGTTTAGGCCATAGCAATCAGCCCCAGCATTTT. Amino acids: CASSLGHSNQPQHF. The chain uses TRBV27 and TRBJ1-5, with D unresolved. The CDR3 has 14 amino acids. Looked up from germline, CDR1 is MNHEY and CDR2 is SMNVEV (reference sequence). Trimming removed 2 bases at V and 0 bases at J, with 5 bases between.

CDR3 sequence reads: CASSFKQGNQETQYF. As DNA, the CDR3 is TGCGCCAGCAGCTTTAAACAGGGGAACCAAGAGACCCAGTACTTC. The V call is TRBV5-1, the J call TRBJ2-5; TRBD1 aligns across 7 bases. The CDR3 runs 15 residues. V gave up 2 bases and J gave up 0 bases; unmatched junction bases: 4. Germline loops: CDR1 SGHRS, CDR2 YFSETQ.

The DNA for the CDR3 is TGTGCCAGCAGCTTATGGCAGGGAAACACCGGGGAGCTGTTTTTT. This translates into CASSLWQGNTGELFF. J is TRBJ2-2 and V is TRBV7-2; TRBD1 might be the D (5 bases). CDR1 is SGHTA and CDR2 is FQGNSA in the germline V gene. CDR3 length: 15 residues. Trimming took off 2 bases at V and 2 bases at J, with 9 bases between the two ends.

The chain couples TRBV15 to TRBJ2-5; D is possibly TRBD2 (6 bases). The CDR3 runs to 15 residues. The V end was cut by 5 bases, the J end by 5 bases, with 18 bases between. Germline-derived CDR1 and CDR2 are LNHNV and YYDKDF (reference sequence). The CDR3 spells CATSGTGDRRETQYF. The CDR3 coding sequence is TGTGCCACCAGCGGTACGGGGGACCGCAGGGAGACCCAGTACTTC.

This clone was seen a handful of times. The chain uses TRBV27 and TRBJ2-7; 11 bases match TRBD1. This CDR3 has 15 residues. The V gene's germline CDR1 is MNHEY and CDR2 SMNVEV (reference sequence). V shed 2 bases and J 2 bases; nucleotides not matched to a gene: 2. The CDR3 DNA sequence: TGTGCCAGCAGTTTAGGGACAGGGGGAACCTACGAGCAGTACTTC. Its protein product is CASSLGTGGTYEQYF.

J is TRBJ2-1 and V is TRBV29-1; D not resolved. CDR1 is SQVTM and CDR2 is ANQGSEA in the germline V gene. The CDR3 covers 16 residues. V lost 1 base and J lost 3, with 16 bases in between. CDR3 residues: CSVEGKVNLVYNEQFF. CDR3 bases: TGCAGCGTTGAAGGGAAGGTAAACCTAGTCTACAATGAGCAGTTCTTC.

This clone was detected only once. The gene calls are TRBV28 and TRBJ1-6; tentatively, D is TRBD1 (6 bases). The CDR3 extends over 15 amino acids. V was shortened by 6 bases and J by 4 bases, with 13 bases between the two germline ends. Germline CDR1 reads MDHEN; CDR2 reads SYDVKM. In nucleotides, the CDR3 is TGTGCCAGCAGCTCCGACAGGACTTATAATTCACCCCTCCACTTT. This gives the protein CASSSDRTYNSPLHF.

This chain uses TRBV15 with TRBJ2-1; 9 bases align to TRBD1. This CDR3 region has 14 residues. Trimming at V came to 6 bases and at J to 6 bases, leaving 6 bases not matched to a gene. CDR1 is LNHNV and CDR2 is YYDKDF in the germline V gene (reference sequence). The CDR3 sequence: CATSPDRGTNEQFF. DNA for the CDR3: TGTGCCACCAGTCCGGACAGGGGAACCAATGAGCAGTTCTTC.

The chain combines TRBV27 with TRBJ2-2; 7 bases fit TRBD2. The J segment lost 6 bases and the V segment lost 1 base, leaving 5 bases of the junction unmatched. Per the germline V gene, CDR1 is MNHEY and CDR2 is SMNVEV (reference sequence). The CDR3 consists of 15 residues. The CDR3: CASSLLAGAAGELFF. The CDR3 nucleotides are TGTGCCAGCAGTTTATTGGCGGGAGCGGCCGGGGAGCTGTTTTTT.

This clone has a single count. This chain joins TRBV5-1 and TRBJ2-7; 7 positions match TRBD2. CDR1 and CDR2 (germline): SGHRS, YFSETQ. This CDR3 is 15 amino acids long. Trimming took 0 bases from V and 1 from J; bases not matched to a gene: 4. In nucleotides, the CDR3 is TGCGCCAGCAGCTTGGTGCCTAGCGGATCCTACGAGCAGTACTTC. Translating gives CASSLVPSGSYEQYF.

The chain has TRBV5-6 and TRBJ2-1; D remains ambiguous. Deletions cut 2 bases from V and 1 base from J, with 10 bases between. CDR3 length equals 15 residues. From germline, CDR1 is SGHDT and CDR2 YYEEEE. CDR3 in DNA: TGTGCCAGCAGCTTAAAACAAATTTCCTACAATGAGCAGTTCTTC. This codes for CASSLKQISYNEQFF. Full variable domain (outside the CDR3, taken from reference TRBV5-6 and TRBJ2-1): DAGVTQSPTHLIKTRGQQVTLRCSPKSGHDTVSWYQQALGQGPQFIFQYYEEEERQRGNFPDRFSGHQFPNYSSELNVNALLLGDSALYLCASSLKQISYNEQFFGPGTRLTVL.

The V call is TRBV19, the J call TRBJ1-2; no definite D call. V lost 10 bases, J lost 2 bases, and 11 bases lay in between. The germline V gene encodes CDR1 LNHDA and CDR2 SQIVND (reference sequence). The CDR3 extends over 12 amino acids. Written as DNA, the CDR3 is TGTGCCACGGCAGGAACCAACTATGGCTACACCTTC. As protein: CATAGTNYGYTF.

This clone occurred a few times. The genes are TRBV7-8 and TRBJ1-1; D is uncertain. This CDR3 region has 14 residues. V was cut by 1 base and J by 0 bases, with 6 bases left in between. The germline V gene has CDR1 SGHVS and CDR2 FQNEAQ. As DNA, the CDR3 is TGTGCCAGCAGCTTAGTCGGTATGAACACTGAAGCTTTCTTT. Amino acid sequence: CASSLVGMNTEAFF.

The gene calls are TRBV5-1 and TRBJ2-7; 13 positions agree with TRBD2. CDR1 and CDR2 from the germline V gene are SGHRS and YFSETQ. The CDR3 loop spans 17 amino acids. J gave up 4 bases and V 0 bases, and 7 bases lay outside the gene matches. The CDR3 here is CASSLGLAGGLNYEQYF. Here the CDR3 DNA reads TGCGCCAGCAGCTTGGGACTAGCGGGAGGCCTTAATTACGAGCAGTACTTC. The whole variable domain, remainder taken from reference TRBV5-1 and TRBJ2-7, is KAGVTQTPRYLIKTRGQQVTLSCSPISGHRSVSWYQQTPGQGLQFLFEYFSETQRNKGNFPGRFSGRQFSNSRSEMNVSTLELGDSALYLCASSLGLAGGLNYEQYFGPGTRLTVT.

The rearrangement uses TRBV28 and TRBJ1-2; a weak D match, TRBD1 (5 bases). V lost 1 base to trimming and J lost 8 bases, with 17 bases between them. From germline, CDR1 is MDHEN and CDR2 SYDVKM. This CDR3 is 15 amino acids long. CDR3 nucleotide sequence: TGTGCCAGCAGTTTATTAATAGGGGCCTCTGGGGGCTACACCTTC. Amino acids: CASSLLIGASGGYTF.

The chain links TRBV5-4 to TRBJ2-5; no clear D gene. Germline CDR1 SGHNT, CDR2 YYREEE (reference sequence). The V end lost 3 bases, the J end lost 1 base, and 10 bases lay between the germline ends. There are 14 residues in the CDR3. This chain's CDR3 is CASSSSSPQETQYF. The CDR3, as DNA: TGTGCCAGCAGCTCCTCCTCTCCCCAAGAGACCCAGTACTTC.

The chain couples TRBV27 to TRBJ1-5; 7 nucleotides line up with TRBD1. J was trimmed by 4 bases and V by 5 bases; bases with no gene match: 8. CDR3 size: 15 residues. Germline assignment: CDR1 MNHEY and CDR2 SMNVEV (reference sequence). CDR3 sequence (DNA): TGTGCCAGCAGTCAAGACAGGGCGGGGAATCAGCCCCAGCATTTT. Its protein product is CASSQDRAGNQPQHF.

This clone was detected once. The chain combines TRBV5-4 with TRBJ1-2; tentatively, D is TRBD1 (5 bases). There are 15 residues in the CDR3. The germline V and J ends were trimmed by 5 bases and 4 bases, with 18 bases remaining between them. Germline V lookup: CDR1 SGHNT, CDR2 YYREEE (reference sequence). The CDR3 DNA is TGTGCCAGCAGTGCGGGGGGGGATCTTCCCTATGGCTACACCTTC. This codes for CASSAGGDLPYGYTF.

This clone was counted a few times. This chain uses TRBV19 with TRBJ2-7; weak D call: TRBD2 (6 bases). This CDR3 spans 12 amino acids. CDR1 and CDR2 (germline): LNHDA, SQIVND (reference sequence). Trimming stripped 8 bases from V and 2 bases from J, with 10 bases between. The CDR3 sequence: CASAGLPYEQYF. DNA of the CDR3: TGTGCCAGTGCGGGGCTTCCCTACGAGCAGTACTTC.

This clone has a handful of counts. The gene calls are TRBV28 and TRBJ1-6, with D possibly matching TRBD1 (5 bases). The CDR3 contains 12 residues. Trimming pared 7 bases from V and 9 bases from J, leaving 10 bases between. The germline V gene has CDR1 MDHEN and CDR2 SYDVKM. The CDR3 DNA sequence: TGTGCCAGCACGCGGGGGGGTTCACCCCTCCACTTT. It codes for CASTRGGSPLHF.

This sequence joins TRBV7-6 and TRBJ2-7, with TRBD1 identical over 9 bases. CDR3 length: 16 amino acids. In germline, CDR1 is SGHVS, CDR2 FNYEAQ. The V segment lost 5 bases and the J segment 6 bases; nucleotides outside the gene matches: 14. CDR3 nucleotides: TGTGCCAGCAGCCTACCGCCAGGGGACAGGGTTTCCGAGCAGTACTTC. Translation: CASSLPPGDRVSEQYF.

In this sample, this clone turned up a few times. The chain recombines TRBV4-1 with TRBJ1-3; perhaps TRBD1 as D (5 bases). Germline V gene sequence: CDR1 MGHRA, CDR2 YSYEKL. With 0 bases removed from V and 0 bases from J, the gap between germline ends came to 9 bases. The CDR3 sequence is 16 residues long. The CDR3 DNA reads TGCGCCAGCAGCCAAGAGATGACAGTCTCTGGAAACACCATATATTTT. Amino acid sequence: CASSQEMTVSGNTIYF.